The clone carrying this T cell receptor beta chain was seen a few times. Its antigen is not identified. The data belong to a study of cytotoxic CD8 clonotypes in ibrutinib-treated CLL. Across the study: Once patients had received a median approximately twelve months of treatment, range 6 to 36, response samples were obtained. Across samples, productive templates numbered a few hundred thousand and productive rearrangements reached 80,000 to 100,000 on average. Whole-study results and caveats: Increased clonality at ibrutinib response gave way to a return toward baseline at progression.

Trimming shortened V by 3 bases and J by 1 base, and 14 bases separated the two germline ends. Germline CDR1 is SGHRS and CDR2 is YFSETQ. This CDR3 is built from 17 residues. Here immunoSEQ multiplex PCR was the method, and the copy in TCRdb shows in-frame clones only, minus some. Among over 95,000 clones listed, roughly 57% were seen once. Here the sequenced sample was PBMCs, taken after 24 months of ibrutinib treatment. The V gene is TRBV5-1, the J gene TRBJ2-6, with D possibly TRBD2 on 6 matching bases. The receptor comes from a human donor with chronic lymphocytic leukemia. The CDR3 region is CASSSPGLRSGANVLTF. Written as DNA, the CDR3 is TGCGCCAGCAGCTCGCCGGGACTCCGGTCTGGGGCCAACGTCCTGACTTTC.